This T cell receptor (beta chain) stems from a study of T cell changes during pregnancy in multiple sclerosis. This clone was observed a single time. V gave up 0 bases and J gave up 0 bases, with 14 bases separating them. Germline V gives CDR1 MNHEY, CDR2 SMNVEV (reference sequence). The CDR3 is 17 residues long. Clones were sequenced by immunoSEQ multiplex PCR, and TCRdb holds only the in-frame ones, with some missing. The data show under 35,000 clones, 75% to 90% seen once. The specimen comprised CD8+ T cells from peripheral blood mononuclear cells, sampled in the second trimester of pregnancy. J is TRBJ1-1 and V is TRBV27; maybe TRBD1 (6 bases). The sequence derives from a female donor with multiple sclerosis, enrolled in a pregnancy study. DNA of the CDR3: TGTGCCAGCAGTTTATCTCTCACAGGGAGTATGAACACTGAAGCTTTCTTT. Translation: CASSLSLTGSMNTEAFF.